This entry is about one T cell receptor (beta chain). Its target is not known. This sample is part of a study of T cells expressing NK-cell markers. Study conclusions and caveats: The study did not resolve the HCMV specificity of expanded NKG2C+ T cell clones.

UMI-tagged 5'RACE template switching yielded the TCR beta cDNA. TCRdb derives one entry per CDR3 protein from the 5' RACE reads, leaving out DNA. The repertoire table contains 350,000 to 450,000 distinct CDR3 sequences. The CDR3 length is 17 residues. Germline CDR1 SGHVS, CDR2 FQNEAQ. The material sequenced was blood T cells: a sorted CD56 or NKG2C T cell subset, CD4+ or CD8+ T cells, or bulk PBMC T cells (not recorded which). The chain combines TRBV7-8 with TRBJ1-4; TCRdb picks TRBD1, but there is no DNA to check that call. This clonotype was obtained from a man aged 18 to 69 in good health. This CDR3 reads CASSLPSYRGVGEKLFF.